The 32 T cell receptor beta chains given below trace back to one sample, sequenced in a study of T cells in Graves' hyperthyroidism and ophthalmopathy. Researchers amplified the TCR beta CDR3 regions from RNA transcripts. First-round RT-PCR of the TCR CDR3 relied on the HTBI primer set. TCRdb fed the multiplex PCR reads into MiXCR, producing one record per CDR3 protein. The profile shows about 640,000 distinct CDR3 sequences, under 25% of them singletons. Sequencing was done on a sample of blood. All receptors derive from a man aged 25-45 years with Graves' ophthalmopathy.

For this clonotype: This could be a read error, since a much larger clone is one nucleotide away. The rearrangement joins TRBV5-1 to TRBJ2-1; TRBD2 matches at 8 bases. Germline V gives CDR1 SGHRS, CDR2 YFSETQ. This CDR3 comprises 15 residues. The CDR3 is CASSSSGNSKNEQLF. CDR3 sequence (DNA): TGCGCCAGCAGCAGTAGCGGGAATAGTAAAAATGAGCAGCTCTTC.

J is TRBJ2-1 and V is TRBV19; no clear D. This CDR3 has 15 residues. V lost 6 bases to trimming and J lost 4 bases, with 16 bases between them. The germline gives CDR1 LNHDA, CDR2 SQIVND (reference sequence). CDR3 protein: CASSRSSGKYNEQFF. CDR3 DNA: TGTGCCAGTAGCAGATCGTCCGGAAAATACAATGAGCAGTTCTTC.

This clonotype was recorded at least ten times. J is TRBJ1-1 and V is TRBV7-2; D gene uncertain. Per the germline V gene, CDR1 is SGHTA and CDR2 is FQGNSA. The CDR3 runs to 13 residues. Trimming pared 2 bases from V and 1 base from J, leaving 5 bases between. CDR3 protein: CASSLSQNTEAFF. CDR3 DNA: TGTGCCAGCAGCTTAAGCCAGAACACTGAAGCTTTCTTT.

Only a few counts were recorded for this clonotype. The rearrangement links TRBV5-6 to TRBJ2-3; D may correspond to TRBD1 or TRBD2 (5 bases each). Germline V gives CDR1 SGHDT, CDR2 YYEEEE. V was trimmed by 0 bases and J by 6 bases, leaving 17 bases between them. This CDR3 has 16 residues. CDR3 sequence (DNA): TGTGCCAGCAGCTTGGACGGGACCTATAGGACGGATACGCAGTATTTT. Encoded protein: CASSLDGTYRTDTQYF.

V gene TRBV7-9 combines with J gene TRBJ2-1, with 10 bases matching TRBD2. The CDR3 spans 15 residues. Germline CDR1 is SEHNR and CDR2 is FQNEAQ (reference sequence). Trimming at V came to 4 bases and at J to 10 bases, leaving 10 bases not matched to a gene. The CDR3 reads CASSSSSGGAAEQFF. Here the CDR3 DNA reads TGTGCCAGCAGCTCGTCTAGCGGGGGCGCGGCGGAGCAGTTCTTC.

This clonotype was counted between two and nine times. In DNA, the CDR3 is TGTGCCAGCAGTTTCCCTGACAAGAATGAGCAGTTCTTC. Amino acid sequence: CASSFPDKNEQFF. The J gene is TRBJ2-1, the V gene TRBV12-3 or TRBV12-4; no clear D. The CDR3 runs to 13 residues. The germline V and J ends were trimmed by 3 bases and 7 bases, with 10 bases remaining between them.

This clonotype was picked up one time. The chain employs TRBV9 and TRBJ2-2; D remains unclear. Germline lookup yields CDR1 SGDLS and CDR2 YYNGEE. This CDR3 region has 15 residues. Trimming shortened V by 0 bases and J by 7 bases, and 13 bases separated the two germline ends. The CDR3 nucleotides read TGTGCCAGCAGCGTAGAGGCTGGGGATTACGGGGAGCTGTTTTTT. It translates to CASSVEAGDYGELFF.

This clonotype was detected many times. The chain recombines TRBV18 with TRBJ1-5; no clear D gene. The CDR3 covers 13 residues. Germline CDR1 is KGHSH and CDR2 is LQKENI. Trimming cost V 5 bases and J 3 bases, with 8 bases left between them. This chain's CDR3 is CASSSSDNQPQHF. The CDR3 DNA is TGTGCCAGCTCATCCAGTGACAATCAGCCCCAGCATTTT. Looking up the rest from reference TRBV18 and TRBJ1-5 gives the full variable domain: NAGVMQNPRHLVRRRGQEARLRCSPMKGHSHVYWYRQLPEEGLKFMVYLQKENIIDESGMPKERFSAEFPKEGPSILRIQQVVRGDSAAYFCASSSSDNQPQHFGDGTRLSIL.

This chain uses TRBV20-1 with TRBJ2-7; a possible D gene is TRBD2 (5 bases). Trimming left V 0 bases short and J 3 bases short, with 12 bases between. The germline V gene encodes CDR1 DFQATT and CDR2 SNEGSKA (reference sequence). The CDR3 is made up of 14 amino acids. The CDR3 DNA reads TGCAGTGCTAGAGACCCTAAGAGCGGCTACGAGCAGTACTTC. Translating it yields CSARDPKSGYEQYF.

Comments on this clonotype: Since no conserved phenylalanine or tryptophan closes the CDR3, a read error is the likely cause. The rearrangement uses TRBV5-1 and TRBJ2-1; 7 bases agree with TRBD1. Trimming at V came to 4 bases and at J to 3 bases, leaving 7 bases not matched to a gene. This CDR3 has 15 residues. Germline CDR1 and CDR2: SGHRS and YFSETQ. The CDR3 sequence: CASSRRQGDYNEQFS. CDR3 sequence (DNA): TGCGCCAGCAGCCGAAGGCAGGGGGACTACAATGAGCAGTTCTCC.

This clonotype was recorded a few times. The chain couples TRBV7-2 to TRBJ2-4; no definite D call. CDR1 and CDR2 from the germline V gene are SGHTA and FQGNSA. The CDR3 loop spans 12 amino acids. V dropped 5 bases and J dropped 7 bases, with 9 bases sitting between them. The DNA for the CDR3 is TGTGCCAGCAGCACCCAAGCGAACATTCAGTACTTC. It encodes CASSTQANIQYF.

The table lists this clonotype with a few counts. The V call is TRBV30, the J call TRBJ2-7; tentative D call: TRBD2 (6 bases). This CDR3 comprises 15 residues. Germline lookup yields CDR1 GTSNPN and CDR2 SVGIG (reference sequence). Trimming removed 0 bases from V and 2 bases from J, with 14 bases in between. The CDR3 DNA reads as TGTGCCTGGAGTGTAGGAGGGTTTCTTCCCTACGAGCAGTACTTC. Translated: CAWSVGGFLPYEQYF.

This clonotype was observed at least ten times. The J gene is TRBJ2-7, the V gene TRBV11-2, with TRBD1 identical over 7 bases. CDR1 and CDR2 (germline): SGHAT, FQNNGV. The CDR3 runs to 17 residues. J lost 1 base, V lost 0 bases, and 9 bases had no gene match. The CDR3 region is CASSLDGVRGSSYEQYF. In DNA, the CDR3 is TGTGCCAGCAGCTTAGATGGCGTCAGGGGGTCATCCTACGAGCAGTACTTC.

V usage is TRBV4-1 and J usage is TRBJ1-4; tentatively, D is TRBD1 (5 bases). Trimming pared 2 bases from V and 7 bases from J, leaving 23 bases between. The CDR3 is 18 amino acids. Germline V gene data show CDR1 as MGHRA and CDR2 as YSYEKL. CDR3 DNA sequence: TGCGCCAGCAGCCAACCCCTTGGACTACGGGACTCGAGTGAAAAACTGTTTTTT. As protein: CASSQPLGLRDSSEKLFF.

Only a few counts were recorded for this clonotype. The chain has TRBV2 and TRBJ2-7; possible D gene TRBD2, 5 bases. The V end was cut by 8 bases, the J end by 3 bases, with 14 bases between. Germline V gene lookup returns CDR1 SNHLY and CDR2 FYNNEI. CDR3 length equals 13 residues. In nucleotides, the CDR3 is TGTGCCAGCTCGCTCGACGGGATCTACGAGCAGTACTTC. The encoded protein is CASSLDGIYEQYF.

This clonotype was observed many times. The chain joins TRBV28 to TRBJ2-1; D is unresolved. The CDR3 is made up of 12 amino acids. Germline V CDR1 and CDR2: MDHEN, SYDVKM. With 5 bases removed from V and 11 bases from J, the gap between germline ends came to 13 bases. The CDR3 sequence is CASSPLLRKQFF. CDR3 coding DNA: TGTGCCAGCAGTCCACTCCTGCGGAAGCAGTTCTTC.

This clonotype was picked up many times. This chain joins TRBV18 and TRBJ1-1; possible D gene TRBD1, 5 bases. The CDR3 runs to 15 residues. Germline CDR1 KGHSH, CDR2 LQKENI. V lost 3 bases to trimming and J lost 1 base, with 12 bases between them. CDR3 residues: CASSPREGRNTEAFF. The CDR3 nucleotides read TGTGCCAGCTCACCCCGAGAGGGACGGAACACTGAAGCTTTCTTT.

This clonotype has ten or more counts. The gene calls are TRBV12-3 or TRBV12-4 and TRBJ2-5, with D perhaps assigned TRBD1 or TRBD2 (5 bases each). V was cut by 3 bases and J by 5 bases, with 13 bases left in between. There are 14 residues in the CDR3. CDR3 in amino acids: CASSFGGSSETQYF. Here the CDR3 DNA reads TGTGCCAGCAGTTTTGGGGGAAGTTCGGAGACCCAGTACTTC.

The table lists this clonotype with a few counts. The CDR3 DNA follows: TGTGCCAGCTCATCGGACCGCTCGGATACGCAGTATTTT. It codes for CASSSDRSDTQYF. The rearrangement links TRBV18 to TRBJ2-3; D is ambiguous. The ends were cut back, 5 bases at V and 6 bases at J, with 12 bases in the middle. The CDR3 spans 13 residues. CDR1 is KGHSH and CDR2 is LQKENI in the germline V gene.

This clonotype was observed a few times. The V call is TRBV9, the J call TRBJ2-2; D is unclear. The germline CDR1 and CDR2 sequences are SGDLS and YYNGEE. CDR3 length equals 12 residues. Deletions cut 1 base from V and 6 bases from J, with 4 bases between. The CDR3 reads CASSVTSGELFF. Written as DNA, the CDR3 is TGTGCCAGCAGCGTAACGTCCGGGGAGCTGTTTTTT.

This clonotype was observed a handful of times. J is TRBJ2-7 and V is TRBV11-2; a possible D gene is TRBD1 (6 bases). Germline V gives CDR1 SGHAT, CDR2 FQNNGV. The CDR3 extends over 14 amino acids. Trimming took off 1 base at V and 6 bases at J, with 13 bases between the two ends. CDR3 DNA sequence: TGTGCCAGCAGCTTAGCCCTACCAGGGGCCGAGCAGTACTTC. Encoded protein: CASSLALPGAEQYF.

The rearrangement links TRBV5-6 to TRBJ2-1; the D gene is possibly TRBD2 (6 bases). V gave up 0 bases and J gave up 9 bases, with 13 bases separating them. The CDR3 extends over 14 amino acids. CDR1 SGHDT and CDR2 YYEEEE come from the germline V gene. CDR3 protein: CASSLVGGMGEQFF. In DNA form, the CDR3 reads TGTGCCAGCAGCTTGGTGGGGGGAATGGGTGAGCAGTTCTTC.

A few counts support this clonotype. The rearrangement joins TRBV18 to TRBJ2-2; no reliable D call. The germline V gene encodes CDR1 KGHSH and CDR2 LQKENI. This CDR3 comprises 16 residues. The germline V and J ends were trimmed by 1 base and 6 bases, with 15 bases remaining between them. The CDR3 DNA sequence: TGTGCCAGCTCACCACGAGTGACTGCCTCCTCCGGGGAGCTGTTTTTT. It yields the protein CASSPRVTASSGELFF. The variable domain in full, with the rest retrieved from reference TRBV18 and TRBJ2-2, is NAGVMQNPRHLVRRRGQEARLRCSPMKGHSHVYWYRQLPEEGLKFMVYLQKENIIDESGMPKERFSAEFPKEGPSILRIQQVVRGDSAAYFCASSPRVTASSGELFFGEGSRLTVL.

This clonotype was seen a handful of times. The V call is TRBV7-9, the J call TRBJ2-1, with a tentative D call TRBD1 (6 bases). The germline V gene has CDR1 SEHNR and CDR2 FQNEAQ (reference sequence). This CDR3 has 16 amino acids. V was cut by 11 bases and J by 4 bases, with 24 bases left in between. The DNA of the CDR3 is TGTGCCGTCAACAGGGCCGGTAGCGCAGGTTACAATGAGCAGTTCTTC. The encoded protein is CAVNRAGSAGYNEQFF.

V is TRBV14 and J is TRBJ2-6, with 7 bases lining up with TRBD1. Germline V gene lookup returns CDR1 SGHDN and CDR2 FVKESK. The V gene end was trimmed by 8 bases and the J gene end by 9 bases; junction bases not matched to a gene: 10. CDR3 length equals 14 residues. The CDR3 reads CASASTGTDNVLTF. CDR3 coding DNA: TGTGCCAGCGCCTCAACCGGGACAGACAACGTCCTGACTTTC.

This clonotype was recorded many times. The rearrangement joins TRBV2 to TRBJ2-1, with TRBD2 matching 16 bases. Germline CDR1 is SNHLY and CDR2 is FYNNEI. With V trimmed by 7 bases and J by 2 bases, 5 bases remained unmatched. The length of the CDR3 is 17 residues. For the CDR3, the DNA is TGTGCCAGCATTGGGACTAGCGGGAGGGTGACCTACAATGAGCAGTTCTTC. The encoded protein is CASIGTSGRVTYNEQFF.

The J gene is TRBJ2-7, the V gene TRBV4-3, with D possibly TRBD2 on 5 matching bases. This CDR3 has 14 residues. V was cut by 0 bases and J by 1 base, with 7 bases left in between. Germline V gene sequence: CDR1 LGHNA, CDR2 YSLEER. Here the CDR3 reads CASSQEEGSYEQYF. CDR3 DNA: TGCGCCAGCAGCCAAGAAGAGGGTTCCTACGAGCAGTACTTC.

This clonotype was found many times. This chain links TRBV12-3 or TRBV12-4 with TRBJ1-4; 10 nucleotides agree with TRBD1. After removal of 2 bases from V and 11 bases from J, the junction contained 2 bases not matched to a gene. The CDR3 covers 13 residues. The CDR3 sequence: CASSLRQGAKLFF. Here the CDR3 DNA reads TGTGCCAGCAGTTTACGACAGGGGGCCAAACTGTTTTTT.

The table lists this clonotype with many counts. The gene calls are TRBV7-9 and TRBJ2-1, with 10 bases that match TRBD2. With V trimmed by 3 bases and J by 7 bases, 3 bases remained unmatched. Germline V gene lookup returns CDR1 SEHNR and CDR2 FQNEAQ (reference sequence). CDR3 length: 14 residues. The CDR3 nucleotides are TGTGCCAGCAGCTTGGCGACTAGCGGGAATGAGCAGTTCTTC. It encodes CASSLATSGNEQFF.

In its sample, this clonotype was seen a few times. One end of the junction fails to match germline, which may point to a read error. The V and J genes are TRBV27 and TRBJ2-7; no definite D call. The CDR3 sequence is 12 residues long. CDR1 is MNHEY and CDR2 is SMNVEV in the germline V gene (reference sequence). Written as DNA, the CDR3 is TGTGTCAGCAGTCCCCCAAAGGGTGAGCAGTACTTC. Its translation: CVSSPPKGEQYF.

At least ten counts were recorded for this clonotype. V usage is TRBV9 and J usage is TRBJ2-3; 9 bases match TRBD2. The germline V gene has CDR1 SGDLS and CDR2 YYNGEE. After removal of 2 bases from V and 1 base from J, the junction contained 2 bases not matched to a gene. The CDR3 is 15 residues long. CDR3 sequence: CASSVPSGGTDTQYF. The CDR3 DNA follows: TGTGCCAGCAGCGTGCCTAGCGGGGGCACAGATACGCAGTATTTT.

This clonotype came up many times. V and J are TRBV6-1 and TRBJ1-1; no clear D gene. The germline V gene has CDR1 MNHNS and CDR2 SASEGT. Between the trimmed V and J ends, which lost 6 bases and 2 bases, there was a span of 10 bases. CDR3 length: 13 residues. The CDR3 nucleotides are TGTGCCAGCAGCCACAGAGCCAACACTGAAGCTTTCTTT. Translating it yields CASSHRANTEAFF.